This T cell receptor (beta chain) is drawn from a study of cytomegalovirus exposure and HLA in healthy donors. Study observations and caveats: As confirmed in vitro, a few CMV-associated chains were specific for CMV antigens. Among the most significant clusters, several appeared linked to common viral pathogens in a later analysis. The classifier reportedly diagnosed cytomegalovirus status with high specificity and sensitivity.

PCR used 60 Vbeta primers and 13 Jbeta primers. Produced via immunoSEQ multiplex PCR; TCRdb's table is partial and in-frame only. The data contain 150,000 to 200,000 clones, 81% of them singletons. CDR1 and CDR2 from the germline V gene are MGHRA and YSYEKL. Trimming cost V 3 bases and J 5 bases, with 20 bases left between them. The CDR3 is made up of 17 amino acids. With respect to this clone: The target antigen is unknown.

The sample consisted of PBMCs. V gene TRBV4-1 combines with J gene TRBJ2-1, with D possibly being TRBD2 (6 bases). The TCR comes from a man aged 45-65 years in good health and CMV-seropositive. CDR3 protein: CASSQPTRSVLNNEQFF. DNA for the CDR3: TGCGCCAGCAGCCAGCCGACTAGATCTGTCCTCAACAATGAGCAGTTCTTC.